These 5 T cell receptor beta chains came from one sample sequenced in a study of shared clonotypes between healthy human individuals (dated by TCRdb to 2018 to 2021). Library generation was performed with the immunoSEQ multiplex PCR assay. What TCRdb holds here is the immuneACCESS table cut down to in-frame rearrangements. Part of the clones is not present; checked against another copy, under half of the missing clones reflect an unresolved V gene, and the others are unexplained. Recorded for this sample are some 89,000 clones; around 67% of them occurred a single time. The ten biggest clones cover about 48% of the sample. Sequences were obtained from memory CD8+ T cells sorted from blood. The meaning of the sample's cell subset or site label: CD45RO+ cells pooled with CCR7-negative TemRA cells. These receptors originate from a man aged 30-40 years in good health.

This clone was observed a single time. The chain links TRBV15 to TRBJ2-1, with 7 bases lining up with TRBD1. Germline V gene lookup returns CDR1 LNHNV and CDR2 YYDKDF (reference sequence). CDR3 length: 17 residues. After removal of 0 bases from V and 2 bases from J, the junction contained 7 bases not matched to a gene. The DNA of the CDR3 is TGTGCCACCAGCAGAGATGGGGCTGACAGGGCCTACAATGAGCAGTTCTTC. Amino acids: CATSRDGADRAYNEQFF. The full variable domain, completed using reference TRBV15 and TRBJ2-1, is DAMVIQNPRYQVTQFGKPVTLSCSQTLNHNVMYWYQQKSSQAPKLLFHYYDKDFNNEADTPDNFQSRRPNTSFCFLDIRSPGLGDTAMYLCATSRDGADRAYNEQFFGPGTRLTVL.

The table lists this clone with a few counts. This chain links TRBV28 with TRBJ1-5; D is unresolved. The ends were cut back, 1 base at V and 0 bases at J, with 10 bases in the middle. The germline CDR1 and CDR2 sequences are MDHEN and SYDVKM. This CDR3 is 16 amino acids long. In DNA form, the CDR3 reads TGTGCCAGCAGTTTATACCGGGATGATAGCAATCAGCCCCAGCATTTT. Translating gives CASSLYRDDSNQPQHF. Using reference TRBV28 and TRBJ1-5 for the parts outside the CDR3, the full variable domain is DVKVTQSSRYLVKRTGEKVFLECVQDMDHENMFWYRQDPGLGLRLIYFSYDVKMKEKGDIPEGYSVSREKKERFSLILESASTNQTSMYLCASSLYRDDSNQPQHFGDGTRLSIL.

The V call is TRBV28, the J call TRBJ2-7; a weak D match, TRBD1 (6 bases). The CDR3 is 15 amino acids. The germline CDR1 and CDR2 sequences are MDHEN and SYDVKM. Trimming shortened V by 4 bases and J by 2 bases, and 15 bases separated the two germline ends. The CDR3 nucleotides are TGTGCCAGCAGTTCCTCAGGGACACCCGCCTACGAGCAGTACTTC. The encoded protein is CASSSSGTPAYEQYF.

In this sample, this clone turned up once. The chain uses TRBV15 and TRBJ1-5; 7 bases are shared with TRBD1. The junction had 7 bases not matched to a gene; V was cut back by 5 bases and J by 6 bases. This CDR3 has 14 amino acids. Germline V gives CDR1 LNHNV, CDR2 YYDKDF (reference sequence). The DNA of the CDR3 is TGTGCCACCAGCCAAAGGGGGCTGAGTCAGCCCCAGCATTTT. Translated: CATSQRGLSQPQHF.

This clone was counted only a few times. V is TRBV5-1 and J is TRBJ1-2; no firm D call. Germline V gene lookup returns CDR1 SGHRS and CDR2 YFSETQ. Trimming removed 6 bases from V and 4 bases from J, with 19 bases in between. The CDR3 contains 15 residues. The CDR3 loop is CASTFTFLRGYGYTF. CDR3 nucleotides: TGCGCCAGCACATTCACTTTCCTTCGAGGCTATGGCTACACCTTC. Complete variable domain (other parts from reference TRBV5-1 and TRBJ1-2): KAGVTQTPRYLIKTRGQQVTLSCSPISGHRSVSWYQQTPGQGLQFLFEYFSETQRNKGNFPGRFSGRQFSNSRSEMNVSTLELGDSALYLCASTFTFLRGYGYTFGSGTRLTVV.